Below, 10 T cell receptor beta chains from the same sample are listed, as sequenced in a study of T cells in localized non-small cell lung cancer. Data came from immunoSEQ multiplex PCR; TCRdb stores just in-frame clones and leaves some out. The sample consists of about 14,000 clones, around 85% of them appearing once. The material sequenced was peripheral blood, taken before any cancer treatment. Receptor source: a woman aged 35-70 years with stage I lung adenocarcinoma.

The chain uses TRBV5-4 and TRBJ2-1; 8 bases fit TRBD1. Germline V gene data show CDR1 as SGHNT and CDR2 as YYREEE (reference sequence). The CDR3 is 14 residues long. The trim removed 3 bases at V and 4 bases at J, leaving 3 bases unmatched. The CDR3 spells CASSSGTGYNEQFF. CDR3 bases: TGTGCCAGCAGCTCCGGGACAGGATACAATGAGCAGTTCTTC.

The chain recombines TRBV19 with TRBJ2-1; TRBD1 agrees at 7 bases. Per germline, CDR1 LNHDA and CDR2 SQIVND (reference sequence). This CDR3 comprises 16 residues. J lost 5 bases, V lost 2 bases, and 9 bases had no gene match. For the CDR3, the DNA is TGTGCCAGTAGTATACGACAGGGAGCTATCAACAATGAGCAGTTCTTC. It is translated as CASSIRQGAINNEQFF.

The chain combines TRBV10-2 with TRBJ2-3; no definite D call. The CDR3 consists of 14 residues. The germline V gene has CDR1 WSHSY and CDR2 SAAADI. V was pared by 8 bases and J by 5 bases, with 17 bases between. The CDR3 DNA reads as TGCGCCAGCTCCCTGGGGTGGGTGGTAGATACGCAGTATTTT. Protein sequence: CASSLGWVVDTQYF.

The chain recombines TRBV1 with TRBJ2-7; the table's D call, TRBD2, was not checked against the DNA. TRBV1 is annotated as a pseudogene. The CDR3 runs 16 residues. CDR3 protein: CTSSQFEGKTCFEQYF. The CDR3 nucleotides are TGCACCAGCAGCCAATTTGAGGGAAAGACGTGCTTCGAGCAGTACTTC.

The chain joins TRBV2 to TRBJ2-5, with D perhaps matching TRBD2 (5 bases). CDR1 and CDR2 from the germline V gene are SNHLY and FYNNEI. Deletions cut 6 bases from V and 5 bases from J, with 22 bases between. The length of the CDR3 is 16 residues. DNA of the CDR3: TGTGCCAGCAGATCCAGCGGCAGGCGGGTGCGGGAGACCCAGTACTTC. It is translated as CASRSSGRRVRETQYF.

V is TRBV10-2 and J is TRBJ2-3; D remains ambiguous. The V and J ends lost 5 bases and 2 bases respectively, with 8 bases between them. The CDR3 runs to 13 residues. Germline loops: CDR1 WSHSY, CDR2 SAAADI. The CDR3 coding sequence is TGCGCCAGCAGTAAGGGATACACAGATACGCAGTATTTT. It encodes CASSKGYTDTQYF.

The chain uses TRBV13 and TRBJ2-5; 16 bases agree with TRBD2. Trimming at V came to 4 bases and at J to 1 base, leaving 6 bases not matched to a gene. Germline V gives CDR1 PRHDT, CDR2 FYEKMQ (reference sequence). The CDR3 sequence is 18 residues long. The CDR3 bases are TGTGCCAGCAGCTGGGGACTAGCGGGGGGGTCAGGCCAAGAGACCCAGTACTTC. This gives the protein CASSWGLAGGSGQETQYF.

The CDR3 spells CASSRQDLVAQYF. In DNA, the CDR3 is TGTGCCAGCAGTCGACAGGACTTGGTAGCCCAGTACTTC. This chain joins TRBV2 and TRBJ2-5, with a weak D call TRBD1 (6 bases). The ends were cut back, 5 bases at V and 9 bases at J, with 16 bases in the middle. Looked up from germline, CDR1 is SNHLY and CDR2 is FYNNEI. The CDR3 consists of 13 residues.

The V call is TRBV18, the J call TRBJ1-2, with D unclear. Trimming took off 3 bases at V and 4 bases at J, with 12 bases between the two ends. The CDR3 is 14 amino acids. CDR1 and CDR2 (germline): KGHSH, LQKENI. CDR3 protein: CASSPDGLFYGYTF. The DNA for the CDR3 is TGTGCCAGCTCACCGGACGGACTTTTCTATGGCTACACCTTC.

The V and J genes are TRBV29-1 and TRBJ1-3, with D unresolved. V lost 3 bases and J lost 0, with 3 bases in between. Germline V CDR1 and CDR2: SQVTM, ANQGSEA. This CDR3 has 12 residues. In DNA form, the CDR3 reads TGCAGCGTTGATGACTCTGGAAACACCATATATTTT. Translation: CSVDDSGNTIYF.